This T cell receptor (beta chain) was observed in a study of blood T cell repertoires in COVID-19. Study background: Samples came from the United States, Italy and Spain, spanning acute and convalescent COVID-19.

J gave up 3 bases and V 1 base, and 4 bases lay outside the gene matches. Germline V gene lookup returns CDR1 SGHRS and CDR2 YFSETQ. The CDR3 runs to 15 residues. Profiled with immunoSEQ multiplex PCR; TCRdb holds only in-frame clones, not every one. The table includes some 490,000 clones, around nine tenths detected once. Among Cohort 3 donors, those recovered had two negative PCRs, clearance, or symptom resolution. The rearrangement joins TRBV5-1 to TRBJ1-5; 7 bases fit TRBD1. The TCR originated in a woman aged 55-69 years who had recovered from COVID-19. The sequenced material came from PBMCs or T cells enriched from blood (not recorded which). The chain's CDR3 is CASSLTGQNNQPQHF. For the CDR3, the DNA is TGCGCCAGCAGCTTGACGGGACAGAACAATCAGCCCCAGCATTTT.